This T cell receptor (beta chain) was captured by sequencing in a study of blood T cell repertoires in COVID-19. On the study more broadly: From the United States, Italy and Spain came samples of acute and convalescent COVID-19. Sample material is recorded as cDNA or gDNA derived from T cells, B-cell-depleted T cells, or PBMCs.

V lost 7 bases and J lost 8, with 18 bases in between. CDR3 length: 14 residues. CDR1 is LNHDA, CDR2 SQIVND, per germline (reference sequence). As originally analysed: Nucleated cell counts were estimated from reference gene primer amplification. Here immunoSEQ multiplex PCR was the method, and the copy in TCRdb shows in-frame clones only, minus some. From that table come the V and J calls and clone size; the DNA was used to work out D and trimming. In the table there are about 150,000 clones, 75% to 90% of which are singletons. This clonotype was sampled from a woman between 40 and 55 years old with acute or convalescent COVID-19. The chain employs TRBV19 and TRBJ2-1; possible D gene TRBD2, 5 bases. What was sequenced was peripheral blood. The CDR3 here is CASTPLGASDEQFF. The DNA of the CDR3 is TGTGCCAGTACCCCCCTGGGAGCGAGCGATGAGCAGTTCTTC.